This T cell receptor (beta chain) was obtained from a study of regulatory T cells in long-lasting Graves disease. Whole-study findings and limits: The analysis examined peripheral blood only and excluded thyroid tissue.

V was clipped by 0 bases and J by 10 bases, with 17 bases between them. Germline V lookup: CDR1 SGHTA, CDR2 FQGTGA. The CDR3 loop spans 15 amino acids. The sample's time point: newly diagnosed GD, antithyroid drugs for less than 3 months. Construction of the TCR library relied on RNA isolated from PBMCs. Investigators prepared the TCR beta libraries by applying iRepertoire HTBI primers and Arm-PCR of CDR3 regions. TCRdb independently ran MiXCR on the multiplex PCR reads; one entry per CDR3 protein. The sample consists of over 300,000 distinct CDR3 sequences, around 15% of them appearing once. This clonotype was seen many times. As yet, its antigen is unknown.

The sequence was collected from a female donor with Graves disease. The chain combines TRBV7-3 with TRBJ2-3; tentative D call: TRBD2 (6 bases). The input for sequencing was peripheral blood mononuclear cells (PBMCs), taken at new diagnosis, from a patient treated with antithyroid drugs. The CDR3 sequence: CASSLTPEGRVPQYF. CDR3 in DNA: TGTGCCAGCAGCTTAACGCCGGAGGGCCGCGTCCCGCAGTATTTT. Variable domain in full (rest from reference TRBV7-3 and TRBJ2-3): GAGVSQTPSNKVTEKGKYVELRCDPISGHTALYWYRQSLGQGPEFLIYFQGTGAADDSGLPNDRFFAVRPEGSVSTLKIQRTERGDSAVYLCASSLTPEGRVPQYFGPGTRLTVL.